This T cell receptor (beta chain) was recovered during a study of T cell responses to AZD1222 COVID-19 vaccine (dated by TCRdb to about 2021). Concerning the study at large: A total of 233 trial participants underwent TCR sequencing, of whom roughly 210 received two doses of AZD1222 and about 25 received two doses of the MenACWY control vaccine. Trial participants were enrolled by age into subgroups of 18-55, 56-69 and 70-plus years, and about 150, 27 and 61 TCR-sequenced participants, respectively, were included in these subgroups.

Beyond this particular receptor, the publication reports: Conclusions about previously exposed vaccinees were limited because only five to seven AZD1222 recipients were SARS-CoV-2 seropositive at baseline. Vaccine-associated CD4 TCRs spanned the whole spike protein, with dominant responses in regions 160-218 and 743-854. Nearly half of unique spike-specific TCRs reportedly recognized epitopes outside regions mutated in the B.1.351 and B.1.1.7 variants. The 56-69-year group was small, and its depth increase did not reach significance, likely because of low power. After two AZD1222 doses, both the breadth and the depth of spike-specific TCRs were significantly higher than at day 0 and than in MenACWY recipients. Because no day 14 peak-response samples were available, the repertoires could be characterized only after the peak T cell response. Most participants were white British and females outnumbered males, and the authors suggested that clonal diversity may have been underestimated.

The CDR3 regions of human TCRbeta chains were analyzed by immunosequencing. The source study handled its data this way. Repertoire TCRs were matched against a reference library of SARS-CoV-2-specific TCRs generated with the MIRA antigen-specificity platform. Breadth was defined as the fraction of unique TCRs that were SARS-CoV-2-associated, and depth was defined as the fraction of total T cells that were SARS-CoV-2-associated. Each spike-specific TCR was assigned to its reactive spike region and to a CD4 or CD8 class using the MIRA data. Log10-transformed breadth and depth values were compared by one-way ANOVA with Sidak's multiple comparisons tests. TCRdb provides this immuneACCESS table in a form limited to in-frame rearrangements. Some clones are lacking; in checked studies, under half of them reflect an unresolved V gene, and why the rest are absent is not known. V and J calls and clone size are as listed in that table; D and trimming were resolved from the DNA. The sample table contains fewer than 250,000 clones; only one count was recorded for roughly 91% of them. The ten largest clones add up to 1% of the sample.

About this clone: Its antigen has not been determined. No quality values exist for individual bases; no much larger clone is one base distant.

This specimen's time point label, per the study, means: baseline before first vaccination. The treatment or condition label, as the study defines it: meningococcal conjugate vaccine given as trial control. Vaccinee samples were obtained from the UK trials COV001 and COV002, which included a single-blind randomized controlled phase 2/3 trial of AZD1222 (ChAdOx1 nCoV-19) in healthy adults. For TCRbeta chain sequencing, PBMC samples from trial participants were taken at day 0 and at day 28 after the second dose. From the cysteine through the phenylalanine, the CDR3 covers 16 amino acids. The kept DNA is CDR3 alone, 48 bases in frame from the first base. As encoded in the germline V gene, CDR1 is MNHEY while CDR2 is SVGAGI. Between the V and J ends, shortened by 2 bases and 1 base respectively, the junction contains 9 bases.

The input for sequencing was peripheral blood, taken on day 0 of MenACWY control vaccination. Recombination linked TRBV6-5 to TRBJ2-6; TRBD1 is perhaps the D gene, given 5 matching bases. The sequence derives from an adult in good health. The nucleotides are TGTGCCAGCAGTTACGGGGCCTTATCTGGGGCCAACGTCCTGACTTTC. This translates into CASSYGALSGANVLTF.